This T cell receptor beta chain was identified during a study of cytomegalovirus exposure and HLA in healthy donors. General study points: In vitro confirmation showed three CMV-associated chains to be CMV antigen specific. Subsequent analysis found a tendency for first-cohort TCR clusters to co-occur within the 120 or so validation repertoires. The study listed approximately 160 cytomegalovirus-associated TCR beta chains. Rarity characterized most TCR sequences, yet some public TCRs appeared in many donors.

Trimming at V came to 4 bases and at J to 4 bases, leaving 2 bases not matched to a gene. Per the germline V gene, CDR1 is SQVTM and CDR2 is ANQGSEA. The CDR3 extends over 14 amino acids. Regarding this clone: Its antigen is currently unknown.

The repertoire was sequenced with immunoSEQ multiplex PCR; TCRdb's copy has only in-frame clones and lacks some. Among some 310,000 clones, 70% to 90% were seen once, and the ten largest hold 0.9% to 1%. This TCR derives from a man aged 25 to 40 in good health and CMV-seronegative. This rearrangement joins TRBV29-1 to TRBJ2-2; 11 bases line up with TRBD2. The source material was PBMCs. CDR3 in DNA: TGCAGCGTTGTAGCGGGGGGGACCACCGGGGAGCTGTTTTTT. Its translation is CSVVAGGTTGELFF.